This entry lists 25 T cell receptor beta chains sequenced from one sample in a study of blood T cell repertoires in COVID-19. Clones were read by immunoSEQ multiplex PCR, and TCRdb kept only the in-frame ones, dropping some. Of 120,000 or so clones listed, less than 75% are singletons. Specimen: peripheral blood. The receptors derive from a human donor with acute or convalescent COVID-19. The donor label of this sample is uncertain.

The chain has TRBV11-2 and TRBJ2-7, with 8 bases identical to TRBD2. From germline, CDR1 is SGHAT and CDR2 FQNNGV. The CDR3 is made up of 17 amino acids. After removal of 4 bases from V and 4 bases from J, the junction contained 15 bases not matched to a gene. As DNA, the CDR3 is TGTGCCAGCAGCTCTCTCTCCCTGCGGGGGGACCGATACGAGCAGTACGTC. It codes for CASSSLSLRGDRYEQYV.

The rearrangement links TRBV18 to TRBJ1-5; D is possibly TRBD1 (6 bases). Germline V lookup: CDR1 KGHSH, CDR2 LQKENI. The CDR3 is made up of 15 amino acids. Deletions cut 6 bases from V and 0 bases from J, with 12 bases between. Here the CDR3 reads CASSSDSYSNQPQHF. DNA for the CDR3: TGTGCCAGCTCCTCGGACAGTTATAGCAATCAGCCCCAGCATTTT. Combining the CDR3 with reference TRBV18 and TRBJ1-5 gives the whole variable domain NAGVMQNPRHLVRRRGQEARLRCSPMKGHSHVYWYRQLPEEGLKFMVYLQKENIIDESGMPKERFSAEFPKEGPSILRIQQVVRGDSAAYFCASSSDSYSNQPQHFGDGTRLSIL.

In its sample, this clone was seen once. The rearrangement links TRBV12-5 to TRBJ1-1; D remains ambiguous. The CDR3 totals 14 residues. The germline gives CDR1 LGHNT, CDR2 FRNRAP. Deletions cut 3 bases from V and 1 base from J, with 9 bases between. CDR3 in amino acids: CASGFFPGNTEAFF. CDR3 nucleotides: TGTGCTAGTGGTTTCTTTCCCGGGAACACTGAAGCTTTCTTT.

This clone was observed a single time. V is TRBV7-9 and J is TRBJ2-5; D unclear. The CDR3 extends over 13 amino acids. Trimming stripped 1 base from V and 7 bases from J, with 10 bases between. In germline, CDR1 is SEHNR, CDR2 FQNEAQ (reference sequence). The DNA of the CDR3 is TGTGCCAGCAGCTTAGGCGACCTAGGGACCCAGTACTTC. Protein: CASSLGDLGTQYF.

This chain joins TRBV6-5 and TRBJ1-2; 8 nucleotides agree with TRBD1. J was trimmed by 7 bases and V by 8 bases; bases with no gene match: 15. This CDR3 comprises 15 residues. Looked up from germline, CDR1 is MNHEY and CDR2 is SVGAGI. Here the CDR3 DNA reads TGTGCCAGCGGGGCCTCAGGGGGCGGTTCTTTTGGCTACACCTTC. It codes for CASGASGGGSFGYTF.

The gene calls are TRBV19 and TRBJ1-5, with TRBD1 matching 7 bases. Losses at the gene ends were 5 bases for V and 2 bases for J; bases not matched to a gene: 9. The CDR3 contains 16 residues. Germline CDR1 and CDR2: LNHDA and SQIVND (reference sequence). CDR3 sequence: CASSASRGIGNQPQHF. The CDR3 coding sequence is TGTGCCAGTAGTGCTTCCAGGGGGATTGGCAATCAGCCCCAGCATTTT.

The rearrangement joins TRBV7-9 to TRBJ1-3, with 9 bases fitting TRBD1. This CDR3 is built from 15 residues. Germline-derived CDR1 and CDR2 are SEHNR and FQNEAQ (reference sequence). V trimming: 4 bases; J trimming: 2 bases; junction bases outside the gene matches: 3. The CDR3 sequence is CASSYRQGAGNTIYF. The CDR3 DNA follows: TGTGCCAGCAGCTACAGACAGGGGGCTGGAAACACCATATATTTT.

This clone was recorded a few times. V gene TRBV25-1 combines with J gene TRBJ1-1; tentatively, D is TRBD1 (5 bases). The CDR3 sequence is 12 residues long. Trimming stripped 3 bases from V and 7 bases from J, with 9 bases between. Germline V lookup: CDR1 MGHDK, CDR2 SYGVNS. The CDR3 sequence is CASSDLGHEAFF. CDR3 nucleotide sequence: TGTGCCAGCAGTGACCTCGGACATGAAGCTTTCTTT.

The rearrangement links TRBV19 to TRBJ2-3; 10 bases fit TRBD2. CDR3 size: 16 residues. Germline V gene sequence: CDR1 LNHDA, CDR2 SQIVND (reference sequence). J gave up 3 bases and V 7 bases, and 10 bases lay outside the gene matches. Here the CDR3 DNA reads TGTGCCAGTACGGATAGGGCTAGCGGGGGAACAGATACGCAGTATTTT. Translation: CASTDRASGGTDTQYF.

A few counts support this clone. CDR3 region: CASSSGRQPQHF. The CDR3 bases are TGTGCCAGCAGTTCTGGCCGACAGCCCCAGCATTTT. The V and J genes are TRBV25-1 and TRBJ1-5; D gene unclear. CDR1 is MGHDK and CDR2 is SYGVNS in the germline V gene. The CDR3 has 12 residues. The V end lost 5 bases, the J end lost 7 bases, and 9 bases lay between the germline ends.

This chain joins TRBV27 and TRBJ1-1; D is uncertain. The CDR3 spans 14 residues. Germline lookup yields CDR1 MNHEY and CDR2 SMNVEV (reference sequence). V shed 3 bases and J shed 0 bases, with 8 bases lying between them. CDR3 amino acids: CASSLAAMNTEAFF. In nucleotides, the CDR3 is TGTGCCAGCAGTTTGGCGGCCATGAACACTGAAGCTTTCTTT.

This clone was recorded a few times. The V gene is TRBV6-5, the J gene TRBJ1-2; 10 nucleotides agree with TRBD1. This CDR3 comprises 14 residues. Germline-derived CDR1 and CDR2 are MNHEY and SVGAGI. Losses at the gene ends were 6 bases for V and 7 bases for J; bases not matched to a gene: 8. The CDR3 DNA is TGTGCCAGCAGATATGGGGACAGGGGACGTGGCTACACCTTC. This encodes CASRYGDRGRGYTF.

The V call is TRBV10-1, the J call TRBJ1-3, with D possibly matching TRBD1 (6 bases). Germline assignment: CDR1 WNHNN and CDR2 SYGVQD (reference sequence). The CDR3 totals 17 residues. Deletions cut 1 base from V and 2 bases from J, with 15 bases between. CDR3 sequence (DNA): TGCGCCAGCAGTGAGTGCGTAGGGGGAAGGCCTGGAAACACCATATATTTT. The encoded protein is CASSECVGGRPGNTIYF.

In its sample, this clone was seen once. This rearrangement joins TRBV19 to TRBJ2-5; TRBD1 matches at 9 bases. V dropped 5 bases and J dropped 5; count of bases not matched to a gene: 6. CDR3 length: 14 residues. Germline CDR1 reads LNHDA; CDR2 reads SQIVND (reference sequence). The CDR3 region has the DNA TGTGCCAGTAGTTCTCACAGGGGGCGCGAGACCCAGTACTTC. Protein: CASSSHRGRETQYF. The whole variable domain, remainder taken from reference TRBV19 and TRBJ2-5, is DGGITQSPKYLFRKEGQNVTLSCEQNLNHDAMYWYRQDPGQGLRLIYYSQIVNDFQKGDIAEGYSVSREKKESFPLTVTSAQKNPTAFYLCASSSHRGRETQYFGPGTRLLVL.

This chain uses TRBV7-2 with TRBJ2-4, with TRBD2 as a possible D gene (5 bases). V lost 3 bases, J lost 1 base, and 16 bases lay in between. Germline-derived CDR1 and CDR2 are SGHTA and FQGNSA. The CDR3 is 17 amino acids. This CDR3 reads CASSFRPQAVAKNIQYF. The CDR3 coding sequence is TGTGCCAGCAGCTTCAGACCACAAGCGGTTGCCAAAAACATTCAGTACTTC.

This clone was seen a handful of times. J is TRBJ1-2 and V is TRBV19; 8 bases agree with TRBD1. This CDR3 is built from 14 residues. The trim removed 4 bases at V and 4 bases at J, leaving 5 bases unmatched. Germline CDR1 and CDR2: LNHDA and SQIVND (reference sequence). The CDR3 loop reads CASSKAGGPYGYTF. CDR3 coding DNA: TGTGCCAGTAGTAAGGCAGGGGGCCCCTATGGCTACACCTTC.

The chain has TRBV7-6 and TRBJ2-2; 11 nucleotides agree with TRBD1. This CDR3 is 16 amino acids long. The V and J ends lost 5 bases and 5 bases, in that order; junction bases with no gene match: 7. CDR1 and CDR2 (germline): SGHVS, FNYEAQ. CDR3 DNA: TGTGCCAGCAGCATTCGGACAGGGGGCTGGACCGGGGAGCTGTTTTTT. Protein sequence: CASSIRTGGWTGELFF.

The chain has TRBV18 and TRBJ1-3; possible D gene TRBD1, 6 bases. The germline CDR1 and CDR2 sequences are KGHSH and LQKENI. This CDR3 spans 18 amino acids. V lost 3 bases and J lost 0, with 18 bases in between. The CDR3 spells CASSPRTAALNSGNTIYF. The CDR3 bases are TGTGCCAGCTCACCTAGGACAGCCGCCCTAAACTCTGGAAACACCATATATTTT.

On this clone: Because it lacks the conserved phenylalanine or tryptophan at the end, this CDR3 is likely a read error. It is unclear where the CDR3 begins or ends on the DNA, so no DNA is shown, and the CDR3 is as TCRdb lists it. The chain joins TRBV7-9 to TRBJ2-7; the table's D call, TRBD2, has no DNA check behind it. The CDR3 numbers 8 amino acids, ends counted. Germline values: CDR1 SEHNR, CDR2 FQNEAQ (reference sequence). This CDR3 is CASAKSGS.

The V gene is TRBV9, the J gene TRBJ1-6, with 8 nucleotides matching TRBD1. CDR3 length: 15 amino acids. Looked up from germline, CDR1 is SGDLS and CDR2 is YYNGEE. After removal of 4 bases from V and 6 bases from J, the junction contained 6 bases not matched to a gene. CDR3 nucleotides: TGTGCCAGCAGCCCCGGGACAGGCGGTAATTCACCCCTCCACTTT. This sequence encodes CASSPGTGGNSPLHF.

The chain joins TRBV3-1 (or the pseudogene TRBV3-2) to TRBJ2-7, with no clear D. Looked up from germline, CDR1 is LGHDT and CDR2 is YNNKEL (reference sequence). Trimming removed 4 bases from V and 9 bases from J, with 13 bases in between. The CDR3 is made up of 12 amino acids. CDR3 DNA sequence: TGTGCCAGCAGCCCCTCGGGTACTGGGCAGTACTTC. Translation: CASSPSGTGQYF.

The V gene is TRBV7-2, the J gene TRBJ2-2; 12 bases fit TRBD2. The V segment lost 3 bases and the J segment 6 bases; nucleotides outside the gene matches: 11. Germline V lookup: CDR1 SGHTA, CDR2 FQGNSA. The CDR3 has 18 residues. The CDR3 DNA reads TGTGCCAGCAGCTTCGTCGCTAGCGGGGGGGGAAAGGCCGGGGAGCTGTTTTTT. It specifies CASSFVASGGGKAGELFF.

CDR3 DNA sequence: TGTGCCAGCAGCCCACACAGGGGGAACACTGAAGCTTTCTTT. As protein: CASSPHRGNTEAFF. The chain joins TRBV9 to TRBJ1-1, with 7 bases identical to TRBD1. Germline assignment: CDR1 SGDLS and CDR2 YYNGEE. V shed 4 bases, J shed 1 base, and the junction held 4 bases outside the gene matches. The CDR3 has 14 amino acids.

The chain combines TRBV7-2 with TRBJ1-5; unclear D gene. The V end was cut by 2 bases, the J end by 2 bases, with 4 bases between. The CDR3 totals 13 residues. From germline, CDR1 is SGHTA and CDR2 FQGNSA. For the CDR3, the DNA is TGTGCCAGCAGCTTACAGGGCAATCAGCCCCAGCATTTT. Protein: CASSLQGNQPQHF. Full variable domain (rest looked up from reference TRBV7-2 and TRBJ1-5): GAGVSQSPSNKVTEKGKDVELRCDPISGHTALYWYRQSLGQGLEFLIYFQGNSAPDKSGLPSDRFSAERTGGSVSTLTIQRTQQEDSAVYLCASSLQGNQPQHFGDGTRLSIL.

This chain uses TRBV5-1 with TRBJ2-1, with TRBD1 identical over 7 bases. Germline CDR1 is SGHRS and CDR2 is YFSETQ. Losses at the gene ends were 4 bases for V and 6 bases for J; bases not matched to a gene: 16. The CDR3 length is 17 residues. DNA of the CDR3: TGCGCCAGCAGCAGCCCGTTGCGAGGGGGCGTTTTCAATGAGCAGTTCTTC. This sequence encodes CASSSPLRGGVFNEQFF.